This T cell receptor beta chain was retrieved from a study of blood T cell repertoires in COVID-19. Study details: Samples taken during acute and convalescent COVID-19 were collected in the United States, Italy and Spain. Sources were T cells, B-cell-depleted T cells, or PBMCs; the material itself was cDNA or gDNA.

CDR1 and CDR2 (germline): KGHDR, SFDVKD. The V segment lost 11 bases and the J segment 4 bases; nucleotides outside the gene matches: 4. CDR3 length: 11 amino acids. In the study's own analysis: Amplification from reference gene primers served as the basis for estimated nucleated cell counts. The protocol was immunoSEQ multiplex PCR, while the TCRdb copy is restricted to in-frame clones and leaves out a portion. Clone size and the V and J calls come from that table; the DNA yielded D and trimming. The sample shows about 120,000 clones, about 80% of them seen only once. The sequence was collected from a human donor in a cohort sampled during active COVID-19. The chain is built from TRBV24-1 and TRBJ2-7; 7 bases fit TRBD1. Sequenced material: peripheral blood. The DNA for the CDR3 is TGTGCCATTGGGACAGCATACGAGCAGTACTTC. The encoded protein is CAIGTAYEQYF.